This T cell receptor beta chain was recorded in a study of sequential checkpoint blockade in melanoma. Across the study: Arm A got nivolumab then ipilimumab; arm B the reverse, 1:1.

Sequencing was performed with immunoSEQ multiplex PCR; in TCRdb, only in-frame clones are kept and a portion is missing. The sample yields about 40,000 clones, roughly 90% seen once. CDR3 size: 13 residues. V lost 0 bases and J lost 4, with 6 bases in between. The V gene's germline CDR1 is SNHLY and CDR2 FYNNEI. In this sample, this clone turned up once. The treatment: randomized to nivolumab then ipilimumab (arm A) or the reverse (arm B). DNA-damaging chemotherapy had not been given to any patient beforehand. From thawed PBMCs, live CD3+CD8+ cells negative for CD19 and CD56 were sorted. The chain has TRBV2 and TRBJ1-1; TRBD1 is a possible D gene (5 bases). This receptor was identified in a human donor with melanoma. The source was CD8+ T cells sorted from blood (inferred from file names), collected from a patient given nivolumab and ipilimumab in sequence. The CDR3 region is CASSEAGGTEAFF. Here the CDR3 DNA reads TGTGCCAGCAGTGAAGCGGGGGGCACTGAAGCTTTCTTT.